The clone carrying this TCR beta chain has only a few counts. Its specificity is not known. V lost 3 bases and J 7 bases, leaving 15 bases between the germline ends. The CDR3 contains 13 residues. Germline CDR1 reads SQVTM; CDR2 reads ANQGSEA. These data come from a study of regulatory T cells in long-lasting Graves disease. Study as a whole: Positivity for TSH receptor antibodies plus over 5 years of antithyroid drugs meant persistent Graves' disease. Study outcomes and limitations: Compared with new cases, persistent Graves' patients showed reduced TCR diversity. Possibly, too few samples lowered accuracy.

Indicated time point: persistent/refractory GD, antithyroid drugs over 5 years with positive TRAb. PBMCs provided the RNA from which the TCR library was made. Roughly 8.3 milliliters of peripheral blood were taken and placed in EDTA tubes. HTBI primers from iRepertoire and Arm-PCR of CDR3 regions yielded the TCR beta libraries. Each CDR3 protein is one row after TCRdb ran MiXCR on the multiplex PCR reads. The table includes about 460,000 distinct CDR3 sequences, 20% to 25% detected once. The source was peripheral blood mononuclear cells (PBMCs), collected when the disease was refractory, from a patient treated with antithyroid drugs. This clonotype was obtained from a female donor with Graves disease. The V gene is TRBV29-1, the J gene TRBJ1-2; D gene ambiguous. The DNA for the CDR3 is TGCAGCGTTGATAGTCCACCAGCGGGTGGCTACACCTTC. This sequence encodes CSVDSPPAGGYTF.